This T cell receptor beta chain stems from a study of regulatory T cells in long-lasting Graves disease. Time point specified: persistent/refractory GD, antithyroid drugs over 5 years with positive TRAb. RNA from PBMCs was the source of the TCR library. Patients were from an endocrinology department in Xi'an, China. The CDR3 runs 16 residues. J gave up 5 bases and V 5 bases, and 8 bases lay outside the gene matches. CDR1 and CDR2 (germline): SEHNR, FQNEAQ (reference sequence). Arm-PCR of CDR3 regions and iRepertoire HTBI primers were the basis on which TCR beta libraries were built. Using its own MiXCR run on the multiplex PCR reads, TCRdb lists one record per CDR3 protein. The sample includes hundreds of thousands of distinct CDR3 sequences, roughly a fifth of them seen just once.

This TCR was recovered from a female donor with Graves disease. Material: peripheral blood mononuclear cells (PBMCs), obtained when the disease was refractory, from a patient treated with antithyroid drugs. The chain uses TRBV7-9 and TRBJ2-5; 13 bases are shared with TRBD2. The CDR3 DNA reads as TGTGCCAGCAGCACCGACGGACTAGCGGGAGTTGAGACCCAGTACTTC. The encoded protein is CASSTDGLAGVETQYF.